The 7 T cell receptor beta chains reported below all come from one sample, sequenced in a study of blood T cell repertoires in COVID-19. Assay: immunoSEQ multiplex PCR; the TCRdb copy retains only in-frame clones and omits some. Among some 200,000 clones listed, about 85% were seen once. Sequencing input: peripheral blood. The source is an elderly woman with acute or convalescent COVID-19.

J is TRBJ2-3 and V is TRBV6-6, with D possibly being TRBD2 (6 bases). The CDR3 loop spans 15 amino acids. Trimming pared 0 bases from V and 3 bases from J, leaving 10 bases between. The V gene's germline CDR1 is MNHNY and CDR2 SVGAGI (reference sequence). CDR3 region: CASSYSRDRTDTQYF. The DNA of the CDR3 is TGTGCCAGCAGTTACTCGCGGGATAGGACAGATACGCAGTATTTT.

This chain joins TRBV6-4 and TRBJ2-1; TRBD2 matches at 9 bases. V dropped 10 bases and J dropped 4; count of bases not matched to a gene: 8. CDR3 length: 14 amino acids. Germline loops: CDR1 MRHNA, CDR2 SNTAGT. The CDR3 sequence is CAIFSGSPYNEQFF. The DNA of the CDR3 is TGTGCCATTTTTAGCGGGAGTCCTTACAATGAGCAGTTCTTC.

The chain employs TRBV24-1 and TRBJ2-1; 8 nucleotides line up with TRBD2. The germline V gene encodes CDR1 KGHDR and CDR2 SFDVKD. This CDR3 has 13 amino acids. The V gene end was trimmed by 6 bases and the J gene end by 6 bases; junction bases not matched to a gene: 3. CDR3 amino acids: CATSHGGGNEQFF. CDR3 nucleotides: TGTGCCACCAGTCACGGGGGGGGCAATGAGCAGTTCTTC.

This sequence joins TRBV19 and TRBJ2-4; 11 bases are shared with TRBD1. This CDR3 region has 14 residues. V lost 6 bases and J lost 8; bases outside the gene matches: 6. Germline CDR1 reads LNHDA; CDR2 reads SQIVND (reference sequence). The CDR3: CASRGTGGIDIQYF. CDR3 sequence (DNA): TGTGCCAGTAGGGGGACAGGGGGGATTGACATTCAGTACTTC.

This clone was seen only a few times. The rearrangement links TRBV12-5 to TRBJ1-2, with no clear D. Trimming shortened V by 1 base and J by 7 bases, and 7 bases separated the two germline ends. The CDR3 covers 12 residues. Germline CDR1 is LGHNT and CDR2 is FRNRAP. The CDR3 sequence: CASGLGQFGYTF. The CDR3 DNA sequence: TGTGCTAGTGGTTTGGGGCAGTTTGGCTACACCTTC.

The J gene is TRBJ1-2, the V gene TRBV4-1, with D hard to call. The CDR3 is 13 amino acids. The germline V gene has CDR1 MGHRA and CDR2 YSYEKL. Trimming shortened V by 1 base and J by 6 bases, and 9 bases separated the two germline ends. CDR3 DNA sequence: TGCGCCAGCAGCCAAGGCAGCGGAGATGGCTACACCTTC. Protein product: CASSQGSGDGYTF.

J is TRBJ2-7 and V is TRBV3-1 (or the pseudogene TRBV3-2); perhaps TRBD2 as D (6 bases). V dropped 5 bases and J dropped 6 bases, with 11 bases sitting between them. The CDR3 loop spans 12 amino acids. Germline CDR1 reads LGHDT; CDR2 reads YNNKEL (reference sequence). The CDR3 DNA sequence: TGTGCCAGCAGCTCTACTAGCCCCGAGCAGTACTTC. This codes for CASSSTSPEQYF.